The 25 T cell receptor beta chains below all came from one sample that was sequenced in a study of cytomegalovirus exposure and HLA in healthy donors. A multiplex PCR was run with 60 Vbeta primers and 13 Jbeta primers. Method: immunoSEQ multiplex PCR; TCRdb's copy keeps in-frame clones and lacks some. The sample consists of 100,000 to 150,000 clones, roughly 18% of them appearing once. The sequencing input was PBMCs. Receptor source: a female donor in good health and CMV-seropositive.

The genes are TRBV5-1 and TRBJ1-2, with 7 bases that match TRBD1. This CDR3 is built from 14 residues. Germline CDR1 is SGHRS and CDR2 is YFSETQ. The V and J ends lost 0 bases and 5 bases, in that order; junction bases with no gene match: 4. As DNA, the CDR3 is TGCGCCAGCAGCTTGGCGGCGACAGGGTATGGCTACACCTTC. Its translation is CASSLAATGYGYTF.

CDR3 nucleotides: TGCGCCAGCAGCCCCCAAGGGGAGGGGACCCAAGAGACCCAGTACTTC. This encodes CASSPQGEGTQETQYF. The chain recombines TRBV4-3 with TRBJ2-5; 7 bases map to TRBD2. V lost 4 bases to trimming and J lost 1 base; unmatched junction nucleotides: 9. Germline V gene lookup returns CDR1 LGHNA and CDR2 YSLEER. The CDR3 has 16 amino acids.

V gene TRBV27 combines with J gene TRBJ1-2; the D gene is possibly TRBD1 (6 bases). CDR3 size: 12 residues. Germline lookup yields CDR1 MNHEY and CDR2 SMNVEV (reference sequence). Trimming removed 10 bases from V and 6 bases from J, with 15 bases in between. CDR3 sequence: CATTTGYDGYTF. CDR3 in DNA: TGTGCCACCACGACAGGATACGATGGCTACACCTTC.

V is TRBV29-1 and J is TRBJ2-3; maybe TRBD2 (6 bases). This CDR3 spans 15 amino acids. Germline V gene sequence: CDR1 SQVTM, CDR2 ANQGSEA. The V gene lost 3 bases and the J gene lost 0 bases, with 13 bases spanning the gap. In nucleotides, the CDR3 is TGCAGCGTTGACAGGACTGCGGGGAGCACAGATACGCAGTATTTT. Translation gives CSVDRTAGSTDTQYF.

V and J are TRBV7-3 and TRBJ2-1, with 8 positions matching TRBD2. This CDR3 comprises 15 residues. CDR1 is SGHTA and CDR2 is FQGTGA in the germline V gene. With 1 base clipped from V and 3 bases from J, the junction kept 2 bases outside the gene matches. CDR3 bases: TGTGCCAGCAGCTTAAGAGGGACTAGCTACAATGAGCAGTTCTTC. Translated, it gives CASSLRGTSYNEQFF.

On this clone: Other DNA variants within this sample encode the same CDR3. CDR3 bases: TGTGCCAGCAGCTTCCGGGGATTCAATCAGCCCCAGCATTTT. It yields the protein CASSFRGFNQPQHF. The V and J genes are TRBV5-6 and TRBJ1-5; D gene unclear. Germline-derived CDR1 and CDR2 are SGHDT and YYEEEE. Trimming pared 2 bases from V and 3 bases from J, leaving 9 bases between. This CDR3 is built from 14 residues. The full variable domain, with the rest looked up from reference TRBV5-6 and TRBJ1-5, is DAGVTQSPTHLIKTRGQQVTLRCSPKSGHDTVSWYQQALGQGPQFIFQYYEEEERQRGNFPDRFSGHQFPNYSSELNVNALLLGDSALYLCASSFRGFNQPQHFGDGTRLSIL.

This chain links TRBV7-9 with TRBJ1-2; a weak D match, TRBD1 (5 bases). Trimming removed 3 bases at V and 12 bases at J, with 23 bases between. The CDR3 consists of 15 residues. Germline V gene lookup returns CDR1 SEHNR and CDR2 FQNEAQ (reference sequence). In nucleotides, the CDR3 is TGTGCCAGCAGCTTGTCGGCGACAGTCCCTTCCGCAGACACCTTC. The encoded protein is CASSLSATVPSADTF.

The genes are TRBV5-1 and TRBJ1-5; 8 nucleotides match TRBD1. Looked up from germline, CDR1 is SGHRS and CDR2 is YFSETQ. V lost 4 bases to trimming and J lost 2 bases; unmatched junction nucleotides: 5. The CDR3 covers 15 residues. The CDR3 DNA sequence: TGCGCCAGCAGCATCGCAGGGGGCGGCAATCAGCCCCAGCATTTT. This encodes CASSIAGGGNQPQHF. Complete variable domain (other parts from reference TRBV5-1 and TRBJ1-5): KAGVTQTPRYLIKTRGQQVTLSCSPISGHRSVSWYQQTPGQGLQFLFEYFSETQRNKGNFPGRFSGRQFSNSRSEMNVSTLELGDSALYLCASSIAGGGNQPQHFGDGTRLSIL.

This clone was picked up a small number of times. The rearrangement uses TRBV7-9 and TRBJ2-7; 7 nucleotides match TRBD2. Germline assignment: CDR1 SEHNR and CDR2 FQNEAQ (reference sequence). This CDR3 has 14 amino acids. Germline trimming cut 4 bases from V and 0 bases from J; bases unmatched to any gene: 3. CDR3: CASSWEGSSYEQYF. DNA for the CDR3: TGTGCCAGCAGCTGGGAGGGGTCCTCCTACGAGCAGTACTTC.

CDR3 sequence reads: CASSPLEGRNTEAFF. In DNA, the CDR3 is TGTGCCAGCAGCCCGTTAGAGGGTAGGAACACTGAAGCTTTCTTT. The J gene is TRBJ1-1, the V gene TRBV5-4, with no clear D. Trimming cost V 4 bases and J 1 base, with 14 bases left between them. The CDR3 runs to 15 residues. In germline, CDR1 is SGHNT, CDR2 YYREEE (reference sequence).

This clone was seen only a few times. The genes are TRBV14 and TRBJ2-1, with 10 bases identical to TRBD2. CDR3 size: 15 residues. With 4 bases clipped from V and 2 bases from J, the junction kept 2 bases outside the gene matches. Germline loops: CDR1 SGHDN, CDR2 FVKESK. The DNA for the CDR3 is TGTGCCAGCAGCCCGCTAGCGGGAGCCTACAATGAGCAGTTCTTC. Translated, it gives CASSPLAGAYNEQFF.

The sample holds a few counts of this clone. The genes are TRBV4-3 and TRBJ2-3, with 8 bases matching TRBD2. J lost 3 bases, V lost 1 base, and 3 bases had no gene match. Germline-derived CDR1 and CDR2 are LGHNA and YSLEER. The CDR3 contains 15 residues. The CDR3 is CASSQVRGGTDTQYF. Written as DNA, the CDR3 is TGCGCCAGCAGCCAAGTACGGGGGGGGACAGATACGCAGTATTTT.

In DNA, the CDR3 is TGTGCCAGCAGCGTAGGAGGCGCCTCCTACAATGAGCAGTTCTTC. Translated, it gives CASSVGGASYNEQFF. V usage is TRBV9 and J usage is TRBJ2-1; D remains unclear. Trimming cost V 0 bases and J 0 bases, with 7 bases left between them. The CDR3 spans 15 residues. Germline V gives CDR1 SGDLS, CDR2 YYNGEE. The complete variable domain, with remaining parts taken from reference TRBV9 and TRBJ2-1, reads DSGVTQTPKHLITATGQRVTLRCSPRSGDLSVYWYQQSLDQGLQFLIQYYNGEERAKGNILERFSAQQFPDLHSELNLSSLELGDSALYFCASSVGGASYNEQFFGPGTRLTVL.

This clone was seen more than once but under ten times. This chain connects TRBV5-1 to TRBJ2-5, with TRBD2 matching over 14 bases. Looked up from germline, CDR1 is SGHRS and CDR2 is YFSETQ. J gave up 1 base and V 2 bases, and 7 bases lay outside the gene matches. CDR3 length: 18 amino acids. The CDR3 DNA follows: TGCGCCAGCAGCTTCGGACTAGCGGGAGGCAACAGCCAAGAGACCCAGTACTTC. The encoded protein is CASSFGLAGGNSQETQYF.

This clone was seen more than once but under ten times. The genes are TRBV2 and TRBJ2-6; weak D call: TRBD1 (7 bases). The CDR3 spans 16 residues. Trimming stripped 7 bases from V and 2 bases from J, with 15 bases between. Looked up from germline, CDR1 is SNHLY and CDR2 is FYNNEI. CDR3 amino acids: CASTPGGKAGANVLTF. CDR3 nucleotide sequence: TGTGCCAGCACCCCAGGGGGGAAAGCTGGGGCCAACGTCCTGACTTTC.

This clone showed up just a few times. The V call is TRBV29-1, the J call TRBJ1-2, with a tentative D call TRBD1 (6 bases). The V gene's germline CDR1 is SQVTM and CDR2 ANQGSEA. V lost 4 bases to trimming and J lost 2 bases, with 11 bases between them. This CDR3 has 13 amino acids. CDR3 nucleotides: TGCAGCGTTGTCCGACAGGTGAACTATGGCTACACCTTC. Its translation: CSVVRQVNYGYTF.

V and J are TRBV19 and TRBJ1-3; 7 nucleotides agree with TRBD1. Germline lookup yields CDR1 LNHDA and CDR2 SQIVND (reference sequence). The CDR3 runs to 20 residues. The V segment lost 1 base and the J segment 0 bases; nucleotides outside the gene matches: 15. In DNA form, the CDR3 reads TGTGCCAGTAGTATAGGCACGCTCGACAGGGCCGACCTCTCTGGAAACACCATATATTTT. This sequence encodes CASSIGTLDRADLSGNTIYF.

The V and J genes are TRBV9 and TRBJ2-1, with 7 bases matching TRBD1. The V and J ends lost 3 bases and 4 bases, in that order; junction bases with no gene match: 4. CDR1 SGDLS and CDR2 YYNGEE come from the germline V gene. This CDR3 contains 14 residues. The CDR3 sequence is CASSGRDSYNEQFF. The CDR3 region has the DNA TGTGCCAGCAGCGGCCGGGACAGTTACAATGAGCAGTTCTTC.

This chain links TRBV5-1 with TRBJ2-7; D may be TRBD2 (7 bases). The V and J ends lost 3 bases and 1 base respectively, with 17 bases between them. The CDR3 is made up of 16 amino acids. Germline CDR1 and CDR2: SGHRS and YFSETQ. The CDR3 loop reads CASSSGGRGRSYEQYF. The CDR3 DNA is TGCGCCAGCAGCTCCGGGGGGCGGGGTCGTTCCTACGAGCAGTACTTC.

This chain connects TRBV2 to TRBJ2-1; TRBD2 matches 9 bases. The germline V gene encodes CDR1 SNHLY and CDR2 FYNNEI. The CDR3 runs 14 residues. The V and J ends lost 7 bases and 9 bases, in that order; junction bases with no gene match: 10. CDR3 amino acids: CASIGAPSGTEQFF. In DNA form, the CDR3 reads TGTGCCAGCATCGGTGCGCCTAGCGGGACTGAGCAGTTCTTC.

Only a few counts were recorded for this clone. This chain connects TRBV5-6 to TRBJ1-1, with TRBD1 as a possible D gene (5 bases). CDR1 and CDR2 from the germline V gene are SGHDT and YYEEEE. Trimming cost V 0 bases and J 10 bases, with 13 bases left between them. This CDR3 has 13 amino acids. Here the CDR3 reads CASSLVVGGGAFF. The CDR3 DNA follows: TGTGCCAGCAGCTTGGTAGTTGGGGGGGGAGCTTTCTTT.

The chain combines TRBV7-6 with TRBJ1-2; a weak D match, TRBD1 (6 bases). Looked up from germline, CDR1 is SGHVS and CDR2 is FNYEAQ. CDR3 size: 16 residues. Trimming took off 5 bases at V and 8 bases at J, with 24 bases between the two ends. In DNA form, the CDR3 reads TGTGCCAGCAGCCAAACAGCAGGGAAAGGGGGGGAAGGCTACACCTTC. As protein: CASSQTAGKGGEGYTF.

This clone was observed a handful of times. V and J are TRBV30 and TRBJ1-2, with D unresolved. CDR1 and CDR2 from the germline V gene are GTSNPN and SVGIG (reference sequence). The CDR3 runs to 13 residues. The V and J ends lost 1 base and 2 bases respectively, with 8 bases between them. CDR3 in amino acids: CAWSGIANYGYTF. The CDR3 bases are TGTGCCTGGAGTGGCATAGCGAACTATGGCTACACCTTC. Together with reference TRBV30 and TRBJ1-2, the CDR3 gives the full variable domain: SQTIHQWPATLVQPVGSPLSLECTVEGTSNPNLYWYRQAAGRGLQLLFYSVGIGQISSEVPQNLSASRPQDRQFILSSKKLLLSDSGFYLCAWSGIANYGYTFGSGTRLTVV.

This chain connects TRBV6-5 to TRBJ2-5; maybe TRBD1 (6 bases). This CDR3 region has 15 residues. Germline CDR1 and CDR2: MNHEY and SVGAGI. The V gene lost 0 bases and the J gene lost 3 bases, with 11 bases spanning the gap. CDR3: CASSYSVGAEETQYF. The CDR3 bases are TGTGCCAGCAGTTACTCCGTGGGGGCAGAAGAGACCCAGTACTTC.

The chain links TRBV20-1 to TRBJ1-4; no firm D call. The CDR3 loop spans 11 amino acids. V was shortened by 6 bases and J by 8 bases, with 10 bases between the two germline ends. CDR1 and CDR2 from the germline V gene are DFQATT and SNEGSKA (reference sequence). The CDR3 sequence: CSAADYEKLFF. The CDR3 DNA is TGCAGTGCCGCAGATTACGAAAAACTGTTTTTT.